This is a list of T cell receptor beta chains from one sample in a study of T-cell reconstitution after alpha-beta-depleted transplantation in children. One entry per CDR3 protein results from TCRdb running MiXCR on the PCR reads. This sample has about 270,000 distinct CDR3 sequences; approximately 9.8% occur once, and the top ten carry roughly 9.1%. Material: PBMCs from the stem cell graft donor, obtained from the stem cell graft. The receptors come from a human donor who donated a stem cell graft to a child with SCID. Each CDR3 is given with its conserved first and last residue. A D gene is named only where the DNA matches it firmly. The size field is filled for only some rows; it gives once, few, many or a size class.

D gene,clone size,V gene,J gene,CDR3 protein,CDR3 DNA
-,many,TRBV7-9,TRBJ2-2,CASSATGNTGELFF,TGTGCCAGCAGCGCTACAGGGAACACCGGGGAGCTGTTTTTT
TRBD2,few,TRBV7-9,TRBJ2-7,CASSFFPSGGNYEQYF,TGTGCCAGCAGCTTTTTTCCTAGCGGGGGTAACTACGAGCAGTACTTC
-,-,TRBV10-3,TRBJ1-1,CAISDRGGDTEAFF,TGTGCCATCAGTGACCGAGGGGGGGACACTGAAGCTTTCTTT
TRBD2,few,TRBV18,TRBJ2-1,CASSPQTSGGSDEQFF,TGTGCCAGCTCACCGCAGACTAGCGGGGGGAGCGATGAGCAGTTCTTC
-,many,TRBV11-1,TRBJ2-1,CASSLTNYNEQFF,TGTGCCAGCAGCCTGACTAACTACAATGAGCAGTTCTTC
-,-,TRBV5-1,TRBJ2-5,CASSLKAQETQYF,TGCGCCAGCAGCTTGAAGGCACAAGAGACCCAGTACTTC
TRBD1,many,TRBV12-3/TRBV12-4,TRBJ1-6,CASTIGGQGNSPLHF,TGTGCCAGCACCATCGGGGGACAGGGGAATTCACCCCTCCACTTT
TRBD1,-,TRBV12-3/TRBV12-4,TRBJ1-1,CASSVRDRGRTEAFF,TGTGCCAGCAGTGTTCGGGACAGGGGTAGGACTGAAGCTTTCTTT
-,few,TRBV6-6,TRBJ1-2,CASNSVNYGYTF,TGTGCCAGCAATTCGGTAAACTATGGCTACACCTTC
-,few,TRBV5-1,TRBJ1-2,CASSLVVSTRGYTF,TGCGCCAGCAGCTTGGTTGTTTCGACCCGCGGCTACACCTTC
-,-,TRBV6-1,TRBJ1-4,CASSPGFGEKLFF,TGTGCCAGCAGTCCCGGGTTTGGGGAAAAACTGTTTTTT
-,many,TRBV2,TRBJ2-3,CASSQRPTDTQYF,TGTGCCAGCAGTCAGAGACCCACAGATACGCAGTATTTT
TRBD1,-,TRBV7-2,TRBJ1-6,CASSEGAYNSPLHF,TGTGCCAGCAGCGAGGGGGCATATAATTCACCCCTCCACTTT
-,-,TRBV5-1,TRBJ1-1,CASSLAGTYTEAFF,TGCGCCAGCAGCTTAGCCGGGACATACACTGAAGCTTTCTTT
TRBD1,few,TRBV29-1,TRBJ2-2,CSVRTDRGLFTGELFF,TGCAGCGTACGAACGGACAGGGGGCTTTTTACCGGGGAGCTGTTTTTT
-,few,TRBV5-6,TRBJ2-2,CASSLRGWAGANTGELFF,TGTGCCAGCAGCTTGAGAGGATGGGCAGGAGCGAACACCGGGGAGCTGTTTTTT
-,many,TRBV12-3/TRBV12-4,TRBJ2-7,CASSARGYEQYF,TGTGCCAGCAGTGCCAGGGGTTACGAGCAGTACTTC
TRBD2,few,TRBV20-1,TRBJ2-3,CSALSGATTDTQYF,TGCAGTGCTCTTAGCGGGGCGACCACAGATACGCAGTATTTT
-,-,TRBV12-5,TRBJ2-7,CASSRGSGTPLQQYF,TGTGCCTCCTCCAGGGGTTCCGGGACACCATTACAGCAGTACTTC
TRBD1,-,TRBV5-1,TRBJ2-3,CATKQGSYSTDTQYF,TGCGCCACTAAACAGGGGTCATACAGCACAGATACGCAGTATTTT
TRBD2,few,TRBV9,TRBJ2-1,CASSAGTSGEAQFF,TGTGCCAGCAGCGCAGGGACTAGCGGGGAGGCGCAGTTCTTC
TRBD1,-,TRBV7-2,TRBJ1-2,CASSPWTGPSNGYTF,TGTGCCAGCAGCCCGTGGACAGGGCCTTCAAATGGCTACACCTTC
-,-,TRBV4-1,TRBJ2-7,CASSLVTRTVTTYEQYF,TGCGCCAGCAGCCTCGTAACAAGGACAGTTACGACCTACGAGCAGTACTTC
-,-,TRBV12-3/TRBV12-4,TRBJ1-3,CASSLQRGVGGNTIYF,TGTGCCAGCAGTTTACAACGAGGGGTTGGAGGAAACACCATATATTTT
TRBD2,-,TRBV7-9,TRBJ2-1,CASSELRGLAGVNEQFF,TGTGCCAGCAGCGAACTGCGGGGCCTAGCGGGGGTCAATGAGCAGTTCTTC
-,-,TRBV12-3/TRBV12-4,TRBJ2-5,CASSLLGQGTQYF,TGTGCCAGCAGTTTACTCGGCCAGGGGACCCAGTACTTC
-,-,TRBV27,TRBJ2-1,CASSLSQGINEQFF,TGTGCCAGCAGTTTATCACAGGGAATAAATGAGCAGTTCTTC
-,-,TRBV6-1,TRBJ1-3,CASSTTGPGNTIYF,TGTGCCAGCTCCACAACAGGGCCAGGAAACACCATATATTTT
TRBD1,many,TRBV5-1,TRBJ2-4,CASTGQGRNIQYF,TGCGCCAGCACAGGACAGGGTAGAAACATTCAGTACTTC
-,many,TRBV9,TRBJ2-7,CASSVLDLTYEQYF,TGTGCCAGCAGCGTACTGGACTTAACCTACGAGCAGTACTTC
TRBD1,-,TRBV27,TRBJ2-3,CASSNRGPSTTDTQYF,TGTGCCAGCAGTAACAGGGGGCCCAGTACCACAGATACGCAGTATTTT
-,many,TRBV2,TRBJ2-1,CASSGGGSYNEQFF,TGTGCCAGCAGTGGTGGGGGCTCCTACAATGAGCAGTTCTTC
-,-,TRBV7-9,TRBJ1-1,CASSPGDTNTEAFF,TGTGCCAGCAGCCCCGGGGACACGAACACTGAAGCTTTCTTT
-,many,TRBV7-9,TRBJ2-5,CASSFWSALQETQYF,TGTGCCAGCAGCTTTTGGTCGGCGTTACAAGAGACCCAGTACTTC
TRBD1,few,TRBV18,TRBJ2-1,CASSRTVGDSRHEQFF,TGTGCCAGCTCACGGACCGTCGGGGACAGTAGGCATGAGCAGTTCTTC
-,few,TRBV29-1,TRBJ2-7,CSVEIARAAKEQYF,TGCAGCGTTGAGATCGCCAGGGCAGCAAAAGAGCAGTACTTC
-,few,TRBV12-3/TRBV12-4,TRBJ1-5,CASSLSVVNQPQHF,TGTGCCAGCAGTTTAAGTGTGGTAAATCAGCCCCAGCATTTT
-,few,TRBV20-1,TRBJ2-3,CSARLVSDTQYF,TGCAGTGCCAGACTAGTATCAGATACGCAGTATTTT
-,-,TRBV12-3/TRBV12-4,TRBJ2-3,CASSLGTRTDTQYF,TGTGCCAGCAGTTTAGGCACACGCACAGATACGCAGTATTTT